This TCR beta chain derives from a study of regulatory T cells in long-lasting Graves disease. Study-wide findings and caveats: Relative to new patients (around 1,000), persistent patients exhibited greater sharing of public clonotypes (approximately 3,000).

Time point: persistent/refractory GD, antithyroid drugs over 5 years with positive TRAb. RNA extracted from PBMCs served as the sequencing template. This clonotype was detected ten times or more. Its antigen is unidentified. In germline, CDR1 is DFQATT, CDR2 SNEGSKA (reference sequence). V was clipped by 3 bases and J by 13 bases, with 6 bases between them. There are 8 residues in the CDR3. Assembly of TCR beta libraries relied on iRepertoire HTBI primers together with Arm-PCR of CDR3 regions. TCRdb reanalysed the multiplex PCR reads using MiXCR and keeps one entry per CDR3 protein. The table has 300,000 to 350,000 distinct CDR3 sequences, roughly a fifth seen once; the top ten hold approximately 31%.

This sample comprised peripheral blood mononuclear cells (PBMCs), obtained when the disease was refractory, from a patient treated with antithyroid drugs. This rearrangement joins TRBV20-1 to TRBJ1-1; no definite D call. The TCR originated in a female donor with Graves disease. The DNA of the CDR3 is TGCAGTGCTAGCGGGGTTTTCTTT. Protein sequence: CSASGVFF.